This T cell receptor beta chain was captured by sequencing in a study of prognosis after radiotherapy for stage I lung cancer (TCRdb year 2021). The study in broad terms: Between early 2018 and early 2019, under 20 patients with stage I NSCLC were enrolled in Nanjing, China. Distant metastases were developed by four of the 19 patients after SBRT, at a median of roughly 7 months, whereas no significant progression was observed in the other 15 patients. Every patient was regarded as medically inoperable, because of comorbidities in more than 10 cases and refusal of surgery in 6 or 7 cases. Squamous cell carcinoma histology was identified in six to eight patients, and adenocarcinoma histology was identified in twelve patients. In every patient, SBRT was given without any concurrent therapy. Image-guided IMRT or VMAT was used to deliver SBRT in 3 to 5 fractions at a biologically effective dose of at least 100 Gy. A total of around 40 blood samples from 20 or so patients were sequenced, with one sample obtained before and one obtained after SBRT for each patient. The study profiled peripheral blood TCR beta repertoires from stage I NSCLC patients before and after stereotactic body radiotherapy and related them to distant failure. Five patients had oligometastatic NSCLC after their primary tumor was surgically resected, and fourteen patients had newly diagnosed primary stage I lung tumors. The cohort comprised more than ten men and six or seven women with a median age of nearly 75 years, ranging from 53 to 84 years. What the authors observed across the whole study: Post-SBRT Shannon entropy and its change from baseline were lower in patients who developed distant metastases; baseline Shannon entropy was not associated with metastases. A decrease in unique TCR clone counts was observed after SBRT (median approximately 9,800 before versus some 6,900 after; Wilcoxon paired P=0.011). None of the reported P values were adjusted for multiple comparisons. No determination of tumor specificity was made for expanded TCR clones. TRBV and TRBJ usage frequencies reportedly varied with metastasis status, involving two V genes at baseline and 8 or 9 V and two J genes after SBRT. Limitations of the study included a small cohort and short follow-up, and the study findings need independent validation.

All patients had node-negative disease on CT and PET/CT, and none had a history of other malignancies or prior chemotherapy or radiotherapy. At each of the two time points, 5.5 to 6 milliliters of peripheral venous blood were collected into EDTA tubes. PBMCs were isolated by Ficoll-Paque Plus density-gradient centrifugation. Samples were stored at -80°C immediately after collection until analysis. The junction carries 8 bases between V and J, which are trimmed by 7 bases and 4 bases respectively. Taken from the germline V gene, the CDR1 and CDR2 loops are ENHRY and SYGVKD. From cysteine to phenylalanine, the CDR3 is 13 amino acids long. The CDR3 DNA has 39 bases and is translated from base 1. This clonotype showed up many times. Its antigen target is currently unknown. The sample holds no much larger clone one base away, and base qualities are not on file. The TCR beta CDR3 region was amplified from genomic DNA by two rounds of multiplex PCR. In the first round of PCR, primers specific to each TRBV and TRBJ gene were used, and the primer sequences are filed in Chinese patent CN105087789A. Universal primers were used in the second round of PCR. The Roche High Pure PCR Template Preparation Kit was used to extract genomic DNA from frozen PBMCs. An Illumina HiSeq 3000 was used to sequence the libraries paired-end with 151 bp reads. Per the source publication's procedure: CutAdapt was used to discard raw reads that did not contain the multiplex PCR primer sequences. High-quality paired reads were merged into contigs with PEAR. By aligning each contig to reference sequences, MiXCR assigned the TRB V, D and J gene segments to that contig. To remove sequencing errors, CDR3 sequences were clustered according to base quality and sequence similarity. Shannon entropy, normalized by the natural log of the productive TCR sequence number, served as the measure of diversity. Clonality was defined as one minus Shannon entropy divided by the natural log of the number of unique clonotypes. Using the Youden index from ROC curves, the researchers picked the repertoire-metric cut-offs for progression-free survival, and all analyses were carried out in R 3.5.3. TCRdb reanalyzed the raw reads on its own, using fastp at Q25 for trimming and MiXCR for clone calling, and kept in-frame beta chains. Rows are unified per CDR3 protein, each entry keeping the most common DNA and genes. These V and J calls derive from TCRdb rather than the authors' analysis. For this sample the table gives about 59,000 distinct CDR3 sequences, of which around 27% were detected only once. The ten largest account for under 10% of the sample.

The rearranged segments are TRBV10-3 and TRBJ2-6; TRBD1 is perhaps the D gene, given 6 matching bases. The TCR was taken from a donor over 45 with non-small cell lung cancer. Material: PBMCs, obtained before or after stereotactic body radiation therapy (not recorded which). The DNA sequence reads TGTGCCATCATGGGGACAGGGGCCAACGTCCTGACTTTC. Its protein is CAIMGTGANVLTF.